The T cell receptor beta chain described here comes from a study of T-cell memory formation after mild COVID-19. Germline V gene data show CDR1 as MNHEY and CDR2 as SVGEGT. V shed 4 bases and J shed 10 bases, with 11 bases lying between them. This CDR3 is built from 13 residues. Regarding the study as a whole: Later expanders leaned CD4+, whereas clones that contracted between day 15 and 85 were balanced CD4/CD8. Researchers report contracting CD4+ clones mostly in CM and EM, with CD8+ clones in EMRA. Cross-reactive memory appears to have joined, as suggested by some responding clones showing up in pre-infection memory.

TCRdb passed the 5' RACE reads through MiXCR, listing each CDR3 protein once. The sample consists of hundreds of thousands of distinct CDR3 sequences, approximately 15% of them appearing once. This clonotype was observed a few times. The antigen is undetermined. This sequence joins TRBV6-2 or TRBV6-3 and TRBJ1-6; tentatively, D is TRBD1 (5 bases). The sequenced sample was PBMCs or a T cell subset sorted from them (not recorded which). The source is a man aged 18 to 29 who had mild COVID-19 (a few samples of this study predate the infection). Cell type and time point are not known. In DNA form, the CDR3 reads TGTGCCAGCAGTTGGGACCGGGAATCACCCCTCCACTTT. Its translation is CASSWDRESPLHF.